The rows below give T cell receptor beta chains drawn from one sample of a study of T cells in Graves' hyperthyroidism and ophthalmopathy. Each CDR3 protein is one row after TCRdb ran MiXCR on the multiplex PCR reads. The sample has 530,000 or so distinct CDR3 sequences, approximately 17% seen once. Sequencing was performed on blood. Receptor source: a woman between 18 and 29 years old with Graves' ophthalmopathy. Both conserved end residues are part of each CDR3. D genes are given only for firm matches. A clone size is listed for some rows: how often the clone was seen (once, few, many), or a class if it is expanded.

few	12	TRBV12-3/TRBV12-4	.	TRBJ2-2	TGTGCCAGCAGAGGGGCGAGCGGGGAGCTGTTTTTT	CASRGASGELFF
few	14	TRBV20-1	.	TRBJ2-7	TGCAGTGCCACTATTCGGTGGGCCTCCTACGAGCAGTACTTC	CSATIRWASYEQYF
many	12	TRBV7-9	.	TRBJ2-7	TGTGCCAGCAGCTTAGAACGGCACGAGCAGTACTTC	CASSLERHEQYF
many	16	TRBV7-3	TRBD2	TRBJ2-5	TGTGCCAGCAGCCCAGGGACTAGCGGGGGCCAAGAGACCCAGTACTTC	CASSPGTSGGQETQYF
many	16	TRBV7-8	.	TRBJ1-1	TGTGCCAGCAGCTCCGACAGGCGCCTCATGAACACTGAAGCTTTCTTT	CASSSDRRLMNTEAFF
many	13	TRBV30	TRBD1	TRBJ1-1	TGTGCCTGGGAAACAGGGGTGAACACTGAAGCTTTCTTT	CAWETGVNTEAFF
few	16	TRBV5-4	TRBD1	TRBJ2-1	TGTGCCAGCAGCTTTGACAGGGCAAGCTCCTACAATGAGCAGTTCTTC	CASSFDRASSYNEQFF
few	15	TRBV15	.	TRBJ2-7	TGTGCCACCAGCAGAGTAGTTCATGATCCCTACGAGCAGTACTTC	CATSRVVHDPYEQYF
many	13	TRBV2	.	TRBJ2-2	TGTGCCAGCAGTGGAGGAAGAACCGGGGAGCTGTTTTTT	CASSGGRTGELFF
many	16	TRBV12-3/TRBV12-4	TRBD2	TRBJ2-1	TGTGCCAGCAGCTTCAGCGGGGGGGGTCCCTACAATGAGCAGTTCTTC	CASSFSGGGPYNEQFF
many	15	TRBV28	.	TRBJ1-1	TGTGCCAGCAGTCTACCAGAACTGCCCCCCACTGAAGCTTTCTTT	CASSLPELPPTEAFF
many	14	TRBV27	TRBD1	TRBJ1-5	TGTGCCAGCAGACCAACAGGGGGGTATCAGCCCCAGCATTTT	CASRPTGGYQPQHF
.	15	TRBV10-3	TRBD2	TRBJ2-7	TGTGCCATCAGGGATAGCGGGGGGGACTCCTACGAGCAGTACTTC	CAIRDSGGDSYEQYF
many	15	TRBV29-1	TRBD2	TRBJ2-3	TGCAGCGTCGAGGAGGGACTAGCGCTAACAGATACGCAGTATTTT	CSVEEGLALTDTQYF
few	16	TRBV9	TRBD2	TRBJ2-1	TGTGCCAGCAGCGGCCGACTAGCGGGTTCCTACAATGAGCAGTTCTTC	CASSGRLAGSYNEQFF
.	14	TRBV6-5	TRBD2	TRBJ2-1	TGTGCCAGCAGTTCTAGCGGGGAGAGGGGTGAGCAGTTCTTC	CASSSSGERGEQFF
many	16	TRBV28	TRBD1	TRBJ1-1	TGTGCCAGCAGTGACCGGGACAGGGGCCTGAACACTGAAGCTTTCTTT	CASSDRDRGLNTEAFF
.	15	TRBV6-1	.	TRBJ2-7	TGTGCCAGCAGCCCAGGGGAGGGGTTAACGTACGAGCAGTACTTC	CASSPGEGLTYEQYF
.	19	TRBV4-2	.	TRBJ2-6	TGTGCCAGCAGCCCCGCACGGGGGACATTAAGCTCTGGGGCCAACGTCCTGACTTTC	CASSPARGTLSSGANVLTF
few	15	TRBV4-1	.	TRBJ2-5	TGCGCCAGCAGCCAAGCTCCGGGACTGCAAGAGACCCAGTACTTC	CASSQAPGLQETQYF
many	14	TRBV7-2	.	TRBJ2-1	TGTGCCAGCAGCGCTCGGGACGCCTATTTCGAGCAGTTCTTC	CASSARDAYFEQFF
many	15	TRBV4-3	TRBD2	TRBJ2-1	TGCGCCAGCAGCCAAGCGGCGGGAGGGGCCAATGAGCAGTTCTTC	CASSQAAGGANEQFF
.	16	TRBV11-3	.	TRBJ2-1	TGTGCCAGCAGCTTAGCTACAGGTAGCTCCTACAATGAGCAGTTCTTC	CASSLATGSSYNEQFF
.	15	TRBV5-6	.	TRBJ2-2	TGTGCCAGCAGCTTGGTACGGGAGTACACCGGGGAGCTGTTTTTT	CASSLVREYTGELFF
many	15	TRBV6-1	TRBD2	TRBJ2-3	TGTGCCAGCAGGCAAACTAGCGGGAGCACAGATACGCAGTATTTT	CASRQTSGSTDTQYF
many	16	TRBV7-2	.	TRBJ2-1	TGTGCCAGCAGCTTCTCCGGGACCCACGGGTACAATGAGCAGTTCTTC	CASSFSGTHGYNEQFF
many	15	TRBV7-9	.	TRBJ2-5	TGTGCCAGCAGCTTAGTTGGAGAGGGCCAAGAGACCCAGTACTTC	CASSLVGEGQETQYF
.	14	TRBV7-3	TRBD1	TRBJ1-1	TGTGCCAGCAGCTTAATCGATCGGACAGGACAAATTTTCTTT	CASSLIDRTGQIFF
.	17	TRBV18	TRBD2	TRBJ2-3	TGTGCCAGCTCATCGATAGCGGGAGGAGCGGTAACAGATACGCAGTATTTT	CASSSIAGGAVTDTQYF
.	16	TRBV15	TRBD2	TRBJ2-3	TGTGCCACCAGCAGGGGAGCGGGGGGGCTCACAGATACGCAGTATTTT	CATSRGAGGLTDTQYF
many	14	TRBV6-5	TRBD2	TRBJ2-7	TGTGCCAGCAGTTACGGGACTACCGGCTACGAGCAGTACTTC	CASSYGTTGYEQYF
once	15	TRBV20-1	.	TRBJ1-2	TGCAGTGCTAGGTCACGAGGTGGGGGGGATTATGGCTACACCTTC	CSARSRGGGDYGYTF
once	17	TRBV6-1	TRBD2	TRBJ2-5	TGTGCCAGCAGTGAAGAGGCTAGCGGGAACCTCCAAGAGACCCAGTACTTC	CASSEEASGNLQETQYF
.	11	TRBV6-2/TRBV6-3	.	TRBJ2-5	TGTGCCAGCGAGGATAGGGAGACCCAGTACTTC	CASEDRETQYF
few	14	TRBV9	.	TRBJ2-7	TGTGCCAGCAGCGTCATCAGTGGGGACAAGGAGCAGTACTTC	CASSVISGDKEQYF
many	12	TRBV6-1	.	TRBJ1-5	TGTGCCAGCAGTGCGAGCAATCAGCCCCAGCATTTT	CASSASNQPQHF
many	13	TRBV7-9	.	TRBJ1-2	TGTGCCAGCAGCAACGACAAGGCTAGCGGCTACACCTTC	CASSNDKASGYTF
many	15	TRBV9	TRBD2	TRBJ2-1	TGTGCCAGCAGCGTAGCAGCGGGAGAGTACAATGAGCAGTTCTTC	CASSVAAGEYNEQFF
few	13	TRBV29-1	.	TRBJ2-5	TGCAGCGGGCTAACGAACAGCCAAGAGACCCAGTACTTC	CSGLTNSQETQYF
few	16	TRBV7-2	TRBD2	TRBJ2-3	TGTGCCAGCAGCCCCCGGTCGGGGGGGCCAACAGATACGCAGTATTTT	CASSPRSGGPTDTQYF
.	18	TRBV29-1	TRBD2	TRBJ2-1	TGCAGCGCCGGACTAGCGGGGGTCAGTAGCCCCCCCTACAATGAGCAGTTCTTC	CSAGLAGVSSPPYNEQFF
few	16	TRBV6-1	TRBD2	TRBJ2-1	TGTGCCAGCAGTGGAGGAAGGACTAGCGTTAACAATGAGCAGTTCTTC	CASSGGRTSVNNEQFF
many	12	TRBV3-1	.	TRBJ1-1	TGTGCCAGCAGCCAATCGGGAACTGAAGCTTTCTTT	CASSQSGTEAFF
many	16	TRBV27	.	TRBJ2-7	TGTGCCAGCAGTCTGAATGGAGGGGGGCTTCACTACGAGCAGTACTTC	CASSLNGGGLHYEQYF
few	17	TRBV4-1	.	TRBJ1-3	TGCGCCAGCAGCCAAGTCCCAGCCGACATCTCTGGAAACACCATATATTTT	CASSQVPADISGNTIYF
many	13	TRBV27	TRBD1	TRBJ2-7	TGTGCCAGCGGAATCCAACAGGGGTACGAGCAGTACTTC	CASGIQQGYEQYF
.	14	TRBV25-1	TRBD1	TRBJ1-6	TGTGCCAGCAGTTTTCCGGGACAGGACTCACCCCTCCACTTT	CASSFPGQDSPLHF
many	16	TRBV2	.	TRBJ2-2	TGTGCCAGCACCCAAAGGTCAGGGGCCGACACCGGGGAGCTGTTTTTT	CASTQRSGADTGELFF
.	14	TRBV7-9	.	TRBJ2-2	TGTGCCAGCAGCCAAACAGTAAACACCGGGGAGCTGTTTTTT	CASSQTVNTGELFF
many	14	TRBV7-9	.	TRBJ2-5	TGTGCCAGCAGCCGCTCAGGGGCTAAAGAGACCCAGTACTTC	CASSRSGAKETQYF
few	19	TRBV28	TRBD2	TRBJ2-1	TGTGCCAGCAGTCAATATAGCGGGGGTCCACCCGGCTCCTACAATGAGCAGTTCTTC	CASSQYSGGPPGSYNEQFF